The following is a T cell receptor (beta chain) sequence with its context. An end of the junction does not agree with germline; a read error may underlie this. Some clones are missing from TCRdb's copy, which holds only in-frame ones; the method was immunoSEQ multiplex PCR. This sample yields 7,000 to 8,500 clones, of which 89% are seen a single time; roughly 2.4% belongs to the top ten. The data were obtained in a study of neoadjuvant nivolumab and ipilimumab in lung cancer. This TCR derives from an adult with non-small cell lung cancer. Some clones in this sample may be carry-over from other donors' samples. The source material was tumor tissue, sampled after neoadjuvant nivolumab, alone or with ipilimumab, at or shortly before surgery.

CDR3 coding DNA: TGCAGCGTTGCCGGGACAGGGAAGGACCAGCCTCAGCATTTT. Translating gives CSVAGTGKDQPQHF. The rearrangement links TRBV29-1 to TRBJ1-5; the match to TRBD1 covers 9 bases. Germline V gene data show CDR1 as SQVTM and CDR2 as ANQGSEA. The length of the CDR3 is 14 residues.